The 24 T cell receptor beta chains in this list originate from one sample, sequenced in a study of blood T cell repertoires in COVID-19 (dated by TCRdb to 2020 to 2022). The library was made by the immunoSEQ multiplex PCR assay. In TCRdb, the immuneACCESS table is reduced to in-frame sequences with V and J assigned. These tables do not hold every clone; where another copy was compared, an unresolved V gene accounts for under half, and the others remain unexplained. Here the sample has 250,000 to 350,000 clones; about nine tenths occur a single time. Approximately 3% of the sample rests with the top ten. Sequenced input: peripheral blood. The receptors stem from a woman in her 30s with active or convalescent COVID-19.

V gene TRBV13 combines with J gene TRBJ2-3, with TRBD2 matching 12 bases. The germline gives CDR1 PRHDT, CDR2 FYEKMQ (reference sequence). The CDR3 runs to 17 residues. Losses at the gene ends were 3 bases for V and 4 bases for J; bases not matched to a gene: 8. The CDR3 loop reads CASSFPSGGAGADTQYF. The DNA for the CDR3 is TGTGCCAGCAGCTTCCCTAGCGGGGGGGCCGGAGCAGATACGCAGTATTTT. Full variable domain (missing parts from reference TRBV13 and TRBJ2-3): AAGVIQSPRHLIKEKRETATLKCYPIPRHDTVYWYQQGPGQDPQFLISFYEKMQSDKGSIPDRFSAQQFSDYHSELNMSSLELGDSALYFCASSFPSGGAGADTQYFGPGTRLTVL.

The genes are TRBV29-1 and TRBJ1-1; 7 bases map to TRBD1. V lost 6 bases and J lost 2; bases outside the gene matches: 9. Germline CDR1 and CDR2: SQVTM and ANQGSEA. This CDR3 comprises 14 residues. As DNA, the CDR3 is TGCAGCGTCCATCGACAGGGAGGCAACACTGAAGCTTTCTTT. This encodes CSVHRQGGNTEAFF.

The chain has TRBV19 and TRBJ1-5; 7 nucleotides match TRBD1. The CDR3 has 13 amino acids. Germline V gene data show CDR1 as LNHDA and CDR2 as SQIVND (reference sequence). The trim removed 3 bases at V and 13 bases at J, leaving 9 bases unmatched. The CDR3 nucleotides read TGTGCCAGTAGTATCCCCGGACAGGCTCAACAGCATTTT. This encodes CASSIPGQAQQHF.

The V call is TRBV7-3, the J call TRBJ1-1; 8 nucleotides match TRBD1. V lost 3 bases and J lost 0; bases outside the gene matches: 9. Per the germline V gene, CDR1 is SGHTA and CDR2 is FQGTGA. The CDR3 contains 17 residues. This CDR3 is CASSLSPGTGLNTEAFF. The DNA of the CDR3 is TGTGCCAGCAGCTTGAGTCCCGGGACAGGATTGAACACTGAAGCTTTCTTT.

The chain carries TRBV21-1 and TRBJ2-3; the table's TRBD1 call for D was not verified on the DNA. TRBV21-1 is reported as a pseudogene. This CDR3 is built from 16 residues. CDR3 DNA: TGTGCCAGCAGCAAAGAATCCCAGGGGGCGGGAGATACGCAGTATTTT. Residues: CASSKESQGAGDTQYF.

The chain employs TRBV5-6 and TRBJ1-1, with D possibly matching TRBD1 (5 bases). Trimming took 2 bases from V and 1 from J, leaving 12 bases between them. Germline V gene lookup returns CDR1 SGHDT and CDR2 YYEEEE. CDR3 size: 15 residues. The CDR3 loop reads CASSFGGRWNTEAFF. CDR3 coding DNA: TGTGCCAGCAGCTTCGGGGGTCGTTGGAACACTGAAGCTTTCTTT.

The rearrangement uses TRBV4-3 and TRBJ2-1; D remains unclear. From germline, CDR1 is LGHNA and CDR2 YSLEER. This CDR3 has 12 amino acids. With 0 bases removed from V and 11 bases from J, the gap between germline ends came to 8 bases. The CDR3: CASSQDQTQQFF. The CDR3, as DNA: TGCGCCAGCAGCCAAGATCAGACTCAGCAGTTCTTC.

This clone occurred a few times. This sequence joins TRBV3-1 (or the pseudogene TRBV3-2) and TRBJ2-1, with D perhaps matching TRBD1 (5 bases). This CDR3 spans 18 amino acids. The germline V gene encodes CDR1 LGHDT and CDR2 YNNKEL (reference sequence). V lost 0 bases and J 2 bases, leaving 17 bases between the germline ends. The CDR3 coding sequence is TGTGCCAGCAGCCAAGACGGAACAGGTCGGCCAACCTACAATGAGCAGTTCTTC. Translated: CASSQDGTGRPTYNEQFF.

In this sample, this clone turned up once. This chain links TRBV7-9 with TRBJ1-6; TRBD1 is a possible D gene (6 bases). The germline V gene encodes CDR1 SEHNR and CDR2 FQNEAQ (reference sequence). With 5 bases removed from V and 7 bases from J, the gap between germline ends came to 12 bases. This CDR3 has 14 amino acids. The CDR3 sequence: CASSLNQGNSPLHF. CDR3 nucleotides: TGTGCCAGCAGCCTGAATCAGGGGAATTCACCCCTCCACTTT.

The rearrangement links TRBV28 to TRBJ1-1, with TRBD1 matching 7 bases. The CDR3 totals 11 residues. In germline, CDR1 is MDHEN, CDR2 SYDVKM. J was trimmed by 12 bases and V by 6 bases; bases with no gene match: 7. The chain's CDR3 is CASRLQGITFF. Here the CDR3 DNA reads TGTGCCAGCAGGCTACAGGGGATTACTTTCTTT.

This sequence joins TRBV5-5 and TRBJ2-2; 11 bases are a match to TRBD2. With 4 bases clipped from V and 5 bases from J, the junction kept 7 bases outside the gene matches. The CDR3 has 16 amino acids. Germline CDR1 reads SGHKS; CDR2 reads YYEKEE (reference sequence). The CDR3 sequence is CASSGGTSGKTGELFF. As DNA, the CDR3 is TGTGCCAGCAGCGGAGGGACTAGCGGTAAAACCGGGGAGCTGTTTTTT.

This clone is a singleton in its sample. CDR3 amino acids: CASSTTGVQPQHF. In nucleotides, the CDR3 is TGTGCCAGCAGTACCACAGGGGTCCAGCCCCAGCATTTT. The chain has TRBV6-6 and TRBJ1-5; 7 nucleotides line up with TRBD1. The CDR3 has 13 residues. Trimming removed 5 bases from V and 7 bases from J; junction bases left unmatched: 5. The germline gives CDR1 MNHNY, CDR2 SVGAGI (reference sequence).

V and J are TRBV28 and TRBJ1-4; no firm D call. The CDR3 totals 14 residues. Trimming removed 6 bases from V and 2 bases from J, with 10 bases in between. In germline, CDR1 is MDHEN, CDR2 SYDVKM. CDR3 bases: TGTGCCAGCAGCCCGGTACGGACTAATGAAAAACTGTTTTTT. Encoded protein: CASSPVRTNEKLFF.

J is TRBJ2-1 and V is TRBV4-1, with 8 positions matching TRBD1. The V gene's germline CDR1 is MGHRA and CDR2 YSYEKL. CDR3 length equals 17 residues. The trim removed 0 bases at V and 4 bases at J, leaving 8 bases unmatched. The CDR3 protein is CASSQDMTGVIYNEQFF. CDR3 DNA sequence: TGCGCCAGCAGCCAAGATATGACAGGGGTGATATACAATGAGCAGTTCTTC.

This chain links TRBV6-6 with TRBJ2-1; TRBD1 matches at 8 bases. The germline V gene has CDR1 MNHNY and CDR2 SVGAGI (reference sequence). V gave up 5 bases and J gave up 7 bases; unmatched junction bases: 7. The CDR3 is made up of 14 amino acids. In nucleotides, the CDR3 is TGTGCCAGCAGTGACCGACAGGGGAGAAATGAGCAGTTCTTC. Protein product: CASSDRQGRNEQFF.

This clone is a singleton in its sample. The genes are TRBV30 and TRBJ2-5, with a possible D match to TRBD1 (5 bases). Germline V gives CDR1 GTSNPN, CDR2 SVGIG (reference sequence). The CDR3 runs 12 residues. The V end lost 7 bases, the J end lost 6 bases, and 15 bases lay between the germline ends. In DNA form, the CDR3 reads TGTGCCTACACAGGAGCCGGAAAGACCCAGTACTTC. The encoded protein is CAYTGAGKTQYF.

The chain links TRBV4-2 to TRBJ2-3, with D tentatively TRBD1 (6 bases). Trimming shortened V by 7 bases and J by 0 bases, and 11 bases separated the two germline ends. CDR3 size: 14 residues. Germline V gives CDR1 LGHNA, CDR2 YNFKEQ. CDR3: CASKRQVSTDTQYF. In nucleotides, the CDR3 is TGTGCCAGCAAAAGACAGGTTAGCACAGATACGCAGTATTTT.

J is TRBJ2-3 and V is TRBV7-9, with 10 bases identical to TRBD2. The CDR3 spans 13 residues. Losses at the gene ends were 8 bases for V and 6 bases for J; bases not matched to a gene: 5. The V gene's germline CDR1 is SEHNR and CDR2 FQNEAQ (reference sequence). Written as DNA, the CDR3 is TGTGCCAGCGGTGTAGCGGGGGGCGATACGCAGTATTTT. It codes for CASGVAGGDTQYF.

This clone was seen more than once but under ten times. The CDR3 region is CASSSPGTGENTIYF. The CDR3 bases are TGTGCCAGCAGCTCTCCGGGGACAGGGGAAAACACCATATATTTT. The chain has TRBV7-9 and TRBJ1-3; 10 bases fit TRBD1. CDR3 length equals 15 residues. Germline values: CDR1 SEHNR, CDR2 FQNEAQ (reference sequence). V shed 4 bases, J shed 6 bases, and the junction held 6 bases outside the gene matches.

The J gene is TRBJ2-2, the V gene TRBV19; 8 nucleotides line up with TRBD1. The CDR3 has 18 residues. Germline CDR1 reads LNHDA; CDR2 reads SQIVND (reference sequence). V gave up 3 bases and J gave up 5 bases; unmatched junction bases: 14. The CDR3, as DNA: TGTGCCAGTAGTATCCCAGGGGGCCAGGCTTCAGGAACCGGGGAGCTGTTTTTT. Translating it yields CASSIPGGQASGTGELFF. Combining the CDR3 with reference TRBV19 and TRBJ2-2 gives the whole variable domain DGGITQSPKYLFRKEGQNVTLSCEQNLNHDAMYWYRQDPGQGLRLIYYSQIVNDFQKGDIAEGYSVSREKKESFPLTVTSAQKNPTAFYLCASSIPGGQASGTGELFFGEGSRLTVL.

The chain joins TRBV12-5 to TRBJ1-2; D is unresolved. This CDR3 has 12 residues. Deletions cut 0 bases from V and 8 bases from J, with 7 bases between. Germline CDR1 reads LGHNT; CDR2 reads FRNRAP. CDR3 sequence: CASGLVSGGYTF. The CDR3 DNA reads TGTGCTAGTGGTTTGGTAAGCGGGGGCTACACCTTC.

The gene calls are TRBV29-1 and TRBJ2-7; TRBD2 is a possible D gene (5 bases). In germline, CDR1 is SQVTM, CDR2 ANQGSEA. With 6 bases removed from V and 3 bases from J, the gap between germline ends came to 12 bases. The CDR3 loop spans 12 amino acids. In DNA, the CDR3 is TGCAGCGTCGGGGAGTACGTCTACGAGCAGTACTTC. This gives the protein CSVGEYVYEQYF.

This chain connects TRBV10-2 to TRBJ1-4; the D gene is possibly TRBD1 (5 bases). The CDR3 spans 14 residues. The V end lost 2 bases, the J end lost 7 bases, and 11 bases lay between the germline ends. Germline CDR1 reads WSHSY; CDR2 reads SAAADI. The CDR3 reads CASSEAGGAEKLFF. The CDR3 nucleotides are TGCGCCAGCAGTGAGGCGGGAGGGGCTGAAAAACTGTTTTTT.

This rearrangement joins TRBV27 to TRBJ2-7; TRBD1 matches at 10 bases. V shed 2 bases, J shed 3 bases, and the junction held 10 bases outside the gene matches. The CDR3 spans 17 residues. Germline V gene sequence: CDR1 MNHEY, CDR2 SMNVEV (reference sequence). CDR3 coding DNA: TGTGCCAGCAGTTTAAACAAGCCCGGGACAGGGGTCTACGAGCAGTACTTC. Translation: CASSLNKPGTGVYEQYF.